These 5 T cell receptor beta chains came from one sample sequenced in a study of breast tumors, draining lymph nodes, adjacent tissues. Samples came from axillary lymph nodes draining the breast cancer. TCRdb reprocessed the multiplex PCR reads via MiXCR and lists one record per CDR3 protein. The table has about 270,000 distinct CDR3 sequences, 30% to 35% seen once. Sample: axillary lymph node tissue. The receptors come from a female donor with breast cancer. Some clones in this sample may be carry-over from other donors' samples.

This clonotype has ten or more counts. V usage is TRBV15 and J usage is TRBJ2-7; 7 bases line up with TRBD2. CDR1 is LNHNV and CDR2 is YYDKDF in the germline V gene (reference sequence). V was pared by 0 bases and J by 6 bases, with 11 bases of the junction left unmatched. This CDR3 is built from 16 residues. The CDR3 protein is CATSRDRAGEVFEQYF. The CDR3 DNA is TGTGCCACCAGCAGAGACCGTGCGGGAGAAGTGTTCGAGCAGTACTTC.

This clonotype was detected only a few times. The chain links TRBV6-1 to TRBJ2-1; D call uncertain. There are 14 residues in the CDR3. Germline V gene sequence: CDR1 MNHNS, CDR2 SASEGT. The germline V and J ends were trimmed by 0 bases and 2 bases, with 5 bases remaining between them. CDR3 in DNA: TGTGCCAGCAGTGAAGCTAGTGCCTACAATGAGCAGTTCTTC. This codes for CASSEASAYNEQFF.

The sample holds many counts of this clonotype. The chain employs TRBV25-1 and TRBJ1-1; the D is unclear. The germline V gene has CDR1 MGHDK and CDR2 SYGVNS. V was clipped by 1 base and J by 5 bases, with 2 bases between them. The length of the CDR3 is 11 residues. Written as DNA, the CDR3 is TGTGCCAGCAGTGAATGGACTGAAGCTTTCTTT. This translates into CASSEWTEAFF. Combining the CDR3 with reference TRBV25-1 and TRBJ1-1 gives the whole variable domain EADIYQTPRYLVIGTGKKITLECSQTMGHDKMYWYQQDPGMELHLIHYSYGVNSTEKGDLSSESTVSRIRTEHFPLTLESARPSHTSQYLCASSEWTEAFFGQGTRLTVV.

This clonotype was seen many times. V and J are TRBV20-1 and TRBJ2-1, with TRBD2 identical over 7 bases. Germline loops: CDR1 DFQATT, CDR2 SNEGSKA (reference sequence). The CDR3 is made up of 14 amino acids. The CDR3 DNA sequence: TGCTCTCCCCCACCACTAGCGCCCGAGGAGGAGCAGTTCTTC. Translated, it gives CSPPPLAPEEEQFF.

This clonotype was recorded only once. Being one base from a much bigger clone, this may be a read error. The chain combines TRBV4-1 with TRBJ2-2, with D possibly TRBD2 on 5 matching bases. This CDR3 has 17 amino acids. CDR1 and CDR2 from the germline V gene are MGHRA and YSYEKL. As DNA, the CDR3 is TGTGCCAGCAGCCAAGATCTTGAGTGGGAGAGGGCCGGGGAGCTGCTTTTT. Translation gives CASSQDLEWERAGELLF.